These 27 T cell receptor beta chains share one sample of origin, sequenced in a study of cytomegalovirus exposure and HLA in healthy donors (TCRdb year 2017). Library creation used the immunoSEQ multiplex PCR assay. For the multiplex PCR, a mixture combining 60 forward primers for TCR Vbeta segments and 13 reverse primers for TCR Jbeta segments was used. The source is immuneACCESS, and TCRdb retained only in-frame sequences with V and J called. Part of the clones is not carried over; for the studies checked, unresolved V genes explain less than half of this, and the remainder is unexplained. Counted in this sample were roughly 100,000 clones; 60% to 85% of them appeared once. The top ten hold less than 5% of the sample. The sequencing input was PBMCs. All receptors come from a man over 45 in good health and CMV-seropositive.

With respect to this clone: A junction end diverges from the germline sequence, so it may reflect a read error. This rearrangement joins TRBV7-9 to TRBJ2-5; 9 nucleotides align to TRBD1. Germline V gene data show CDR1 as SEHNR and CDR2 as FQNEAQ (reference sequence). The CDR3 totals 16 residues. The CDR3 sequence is CSSSLVQGAPRETQYF. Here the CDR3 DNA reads TGTTCCAGCAGCTTAGTACAGGGGGCGCCCCGGGAGACCCAGTACTTC. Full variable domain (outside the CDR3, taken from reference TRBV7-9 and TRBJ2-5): DTGVSQNPRHKITKRGQNVTFRCDPISEHNRLYWYRQTLGQGPEFLTYFQNEAQLEKSRLLSDRFSAERPKGSFSTLEIQRTEQGDSAMYLCSSSLVQGAPRETQYFGPGTRLLVL.

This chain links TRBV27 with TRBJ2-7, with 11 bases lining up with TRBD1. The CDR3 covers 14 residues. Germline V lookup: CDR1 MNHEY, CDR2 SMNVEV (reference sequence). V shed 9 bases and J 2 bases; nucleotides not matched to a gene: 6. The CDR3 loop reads CASALGQGAYEQYF. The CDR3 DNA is TGTGCCAGTGCCCTGGGACAGGGGGCCTACGAGCAGTACTTC.

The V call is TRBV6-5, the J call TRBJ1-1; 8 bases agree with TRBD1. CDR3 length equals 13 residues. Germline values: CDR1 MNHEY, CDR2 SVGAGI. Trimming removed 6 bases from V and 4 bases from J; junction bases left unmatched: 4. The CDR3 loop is CASRHGQGTEAFF. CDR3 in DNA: TGTGCCAGCAGACACGGACAGGGCACTGAAGCTTTCTTT.

The CDR3 nucleotides read TGTGCCAGCAGGCCAGAGGCCGGGGAGCAGTTCTTC. Protein product: CASRPEAGEQFF. This rearrangement joins TRBV28 to TRBJ2-1; D call uncertain. The V gene's germline CDR1 is MDHEN and CDR2 SYDVKM. With 6 bases removed from V and 10 bases from J, the gap between germline ends came to 13 bases. CDR3 length: 12 amino acids.

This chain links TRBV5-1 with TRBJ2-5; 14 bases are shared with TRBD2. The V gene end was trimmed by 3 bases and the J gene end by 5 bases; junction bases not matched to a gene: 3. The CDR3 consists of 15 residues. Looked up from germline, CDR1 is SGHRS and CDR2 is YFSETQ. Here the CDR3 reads CASSWRTSGRETQYF. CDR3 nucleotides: TGCGCCAGCAGCTGGAGGACTAGCGGGAGGGAGACCCAGTACTTC.

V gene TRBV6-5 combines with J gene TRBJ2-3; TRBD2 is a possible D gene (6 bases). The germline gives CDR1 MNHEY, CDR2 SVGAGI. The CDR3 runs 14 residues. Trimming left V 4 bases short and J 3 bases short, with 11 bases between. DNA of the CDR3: TGTGCCAGCAGTTTCCTCGGAGGGACAGATACGCAGTATTTT. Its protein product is CASSFLGGTDTQYF.

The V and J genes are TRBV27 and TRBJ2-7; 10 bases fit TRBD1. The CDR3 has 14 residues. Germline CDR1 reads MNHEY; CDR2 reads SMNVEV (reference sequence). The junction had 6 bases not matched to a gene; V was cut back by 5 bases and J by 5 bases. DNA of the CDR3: TGTGCCAGCAGTCCACGGACAGGGGGACACGAGCAGTACTTC. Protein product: CASSPRTGGHEQYF.

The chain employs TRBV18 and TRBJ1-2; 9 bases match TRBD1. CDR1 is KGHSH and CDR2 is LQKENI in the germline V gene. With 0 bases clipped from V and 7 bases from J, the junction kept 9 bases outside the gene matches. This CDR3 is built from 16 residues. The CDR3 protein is CASSPPALDRGSGYTF. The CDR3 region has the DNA TGTGCCAGCTCACCACCGGCCCTGGACAGGGGAAGTGGCTACACCTTC.

DNA of the CDR3: TGTGCCAGCAGCTTAGCCCTAACGGGCACCGGGGAGCTGTTTTTT. It specifies CASSLALTGTGELFF. J is TRBJ2-2 and V is TRBV11-1, with D unclear. The germline CDR1 and CDR2 sequences are SGHAT and FQDESV (reference sequence). This CDR3 has 15 residues. Trimming cost V 0 bases and J 4 bases, with 9 bases left between them.

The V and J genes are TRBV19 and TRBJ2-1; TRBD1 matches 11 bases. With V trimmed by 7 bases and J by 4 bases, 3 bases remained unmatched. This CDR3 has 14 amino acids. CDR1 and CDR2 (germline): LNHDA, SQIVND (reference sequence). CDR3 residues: CASKGQGEYNEQFF. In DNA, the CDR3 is TGTGCCAGTAAGGGACAGGGGGAGTACAATGAGCAGTTCTTC.

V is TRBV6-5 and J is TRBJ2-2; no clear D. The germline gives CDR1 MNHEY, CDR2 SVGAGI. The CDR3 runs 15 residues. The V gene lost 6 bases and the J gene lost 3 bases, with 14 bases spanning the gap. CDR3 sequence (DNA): TGTGCCAGCAGGACCGCCAGCGTTTACACCGGGGAGCTGTTTTTT. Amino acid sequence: CASRTASVYTGELFF.

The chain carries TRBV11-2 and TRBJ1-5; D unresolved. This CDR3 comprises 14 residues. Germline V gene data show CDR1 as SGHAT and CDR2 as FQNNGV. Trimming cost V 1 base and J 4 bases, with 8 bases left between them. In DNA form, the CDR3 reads TGTGCCAGCAGCTTAGGCCGCCAGAATCAGCCCCAGCATTTT. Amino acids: CASSLGRQNQPQHF.

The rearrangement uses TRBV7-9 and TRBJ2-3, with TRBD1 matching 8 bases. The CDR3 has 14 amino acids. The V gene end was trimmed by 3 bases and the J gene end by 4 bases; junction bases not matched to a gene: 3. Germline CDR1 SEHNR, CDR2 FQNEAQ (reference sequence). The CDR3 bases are TGTGCCAGCAGCTTGGGGACAGGTCCAGATACGCAGTATTTT. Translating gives CASSLGTGPDTQYF.

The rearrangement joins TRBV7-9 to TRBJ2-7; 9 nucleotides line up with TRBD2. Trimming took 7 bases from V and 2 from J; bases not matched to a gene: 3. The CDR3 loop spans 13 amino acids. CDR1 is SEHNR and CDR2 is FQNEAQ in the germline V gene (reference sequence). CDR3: CASTGGRAYEQYF. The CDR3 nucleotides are TGTGCCAGCACCGGCGGGAGGGCCTACGAGCAGTACTTC. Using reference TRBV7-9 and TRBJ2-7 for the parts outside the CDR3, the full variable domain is DTGVSQNPRHKITKRGQNVTFRCDPISEHNRLYWYRQTLGQGPEFLTYFQNEAQLEKSRLLSDRFSAERPKGSFSTLEIQRTEQGDSAMYLCASTGGRAYEQYFGPGTRLTVT.

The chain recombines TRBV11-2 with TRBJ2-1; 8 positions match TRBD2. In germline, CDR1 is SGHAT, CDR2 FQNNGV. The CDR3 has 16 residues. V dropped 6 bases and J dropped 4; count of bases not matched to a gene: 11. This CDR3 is CASSVLASGPYNEQFF. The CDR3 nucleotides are TGTGCCAGCAGTGTACTAGCTAGCGGGCCTTACAATGAGCAGTTCTTC.

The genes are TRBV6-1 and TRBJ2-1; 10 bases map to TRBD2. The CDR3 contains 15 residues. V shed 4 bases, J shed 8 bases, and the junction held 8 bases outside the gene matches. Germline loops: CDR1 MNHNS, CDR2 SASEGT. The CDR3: CASSATSGKSHEQFF. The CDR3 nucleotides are TGTGCCAGCAGTGCAACTAGCGGGAAAAGCCATGAGCAGTTCTTC.

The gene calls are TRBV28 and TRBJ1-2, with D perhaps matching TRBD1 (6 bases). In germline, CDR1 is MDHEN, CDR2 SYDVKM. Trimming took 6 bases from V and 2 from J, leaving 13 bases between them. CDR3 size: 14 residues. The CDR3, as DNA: TGTGCCAGCAGGAGACAGGATTTCAACTATGGCTACACCTTC. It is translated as CASRRQDFNYGYTF.

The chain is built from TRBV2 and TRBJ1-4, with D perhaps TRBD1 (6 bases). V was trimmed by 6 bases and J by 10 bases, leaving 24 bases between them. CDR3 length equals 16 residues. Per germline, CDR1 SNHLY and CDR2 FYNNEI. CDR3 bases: TGTGCCAGCAGACCCAAACTTGGGGGCGGTGTTGGAAAACTGTTTTTT. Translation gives CASRPKLGGGVGKLFF.

CDR3 in DNA: TGTGCCAGCAGTGCCCACCAAGCCCAGGGGTCCTCTGAAGCTTTCTTT. Protein sequence: CASSAHQAQGSSEAFF. The genes are TRBV6-1 and TRBJ1-1; possible D gene TRBD1, 6 bases. V lost 4 bases and J lost 6, with 21 bases in between. CDR3 length: 16 amino acids. From germline, CDR1 is MNHNS and CDR2 SASEGT.

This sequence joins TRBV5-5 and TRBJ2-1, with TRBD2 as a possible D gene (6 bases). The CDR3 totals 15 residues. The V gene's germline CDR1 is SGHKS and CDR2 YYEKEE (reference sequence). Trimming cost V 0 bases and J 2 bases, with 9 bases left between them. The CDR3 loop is CASSLVGGPYNEQFF. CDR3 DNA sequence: TGTGCCAGCAGCTTGGTCGGGGGTCCCTACAATGAGCAGTTCTTC.

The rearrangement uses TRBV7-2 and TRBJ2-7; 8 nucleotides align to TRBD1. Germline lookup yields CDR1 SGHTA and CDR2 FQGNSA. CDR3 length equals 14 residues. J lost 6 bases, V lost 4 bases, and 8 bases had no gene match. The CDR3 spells CASSSPQGVGEQYF. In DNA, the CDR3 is TGTGCCAGCAGCTCTCCACAGGGGGTGGGCGAGCAGTACTTC.

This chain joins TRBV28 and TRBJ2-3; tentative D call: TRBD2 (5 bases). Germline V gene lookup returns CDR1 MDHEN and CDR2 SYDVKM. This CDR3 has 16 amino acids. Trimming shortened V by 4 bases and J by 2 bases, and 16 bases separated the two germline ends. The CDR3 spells CASSSTVARDTDTQYF. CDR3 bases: TGTGCCAGCAGTTCTACAGTCGCCCGGGACACAGATACGCAGTATTTT.

For the CDR3, the DNA is TGTGCCAGCAGTGCTTCAGGGGGTATATCCTACGAGCAGTACTTC. It is translated as CASSASGGISYEQYF. The chain links TRBV27 to TRBJ2-7; 7 bases agree with TRBD1. The junction had 8 bases not matched to a gene; V was cut back by 5 bases and J by 1 base. CDR3 length equals 15 residues. Looked up from germline, CDR1 is MNHEY and CDR2 is SMNVEV (reference sequence).

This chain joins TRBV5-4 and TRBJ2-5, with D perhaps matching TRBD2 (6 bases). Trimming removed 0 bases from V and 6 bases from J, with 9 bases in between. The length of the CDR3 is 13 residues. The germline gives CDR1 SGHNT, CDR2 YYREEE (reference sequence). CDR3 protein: CASSLDRGKTQYF. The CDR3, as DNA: TGTGCCAGCAGCTTGGATCGGGGGAAGACCCAGTACTTC.

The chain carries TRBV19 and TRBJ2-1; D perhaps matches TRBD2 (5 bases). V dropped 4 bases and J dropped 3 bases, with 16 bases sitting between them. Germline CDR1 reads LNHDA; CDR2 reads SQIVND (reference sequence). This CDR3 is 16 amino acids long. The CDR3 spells CASSKDSTTFYNEQFF. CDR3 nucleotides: TGTGCCAGTAGTAAGGACTCCACGACATTCTACAATGAGCAGTTCTTC. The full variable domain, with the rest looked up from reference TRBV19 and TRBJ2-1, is DGGITQSPKYLFRKEGQNVTLSCEQNLNHDAMYWYRQDPGQGLRLIYYSQIVNDFQKGDIAEGYSVSREKKESFPLTVTSAQKNPTAFYLCASSKDSTTFYNEQFFGPGTRLTVL.

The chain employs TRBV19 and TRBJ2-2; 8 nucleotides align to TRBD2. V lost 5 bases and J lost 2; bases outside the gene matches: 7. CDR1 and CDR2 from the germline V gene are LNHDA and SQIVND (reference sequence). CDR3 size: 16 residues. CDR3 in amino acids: CASSPGGTSNTGELFF. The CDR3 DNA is TGTGCCAGTAGTCCCGGGGGGACTAGTAACACCGGGGAGCTGTTTTTT.

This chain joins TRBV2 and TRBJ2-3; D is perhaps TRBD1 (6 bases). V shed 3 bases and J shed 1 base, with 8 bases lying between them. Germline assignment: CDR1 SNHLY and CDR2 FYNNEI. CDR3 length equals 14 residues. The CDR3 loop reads CASSDRTGTDTQYF. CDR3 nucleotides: TGTGCCAGCAGTGATAGGACAGGCACAGATACGCAGTATTTT.